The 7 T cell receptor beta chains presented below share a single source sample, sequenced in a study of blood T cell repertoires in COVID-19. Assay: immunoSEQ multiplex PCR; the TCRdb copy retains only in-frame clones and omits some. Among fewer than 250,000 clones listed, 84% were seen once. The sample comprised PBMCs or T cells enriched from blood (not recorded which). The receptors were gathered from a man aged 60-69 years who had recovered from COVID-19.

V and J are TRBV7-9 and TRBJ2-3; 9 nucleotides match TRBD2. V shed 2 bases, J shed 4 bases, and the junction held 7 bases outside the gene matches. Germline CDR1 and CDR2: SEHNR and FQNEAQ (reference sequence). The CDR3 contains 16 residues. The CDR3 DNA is TGTGCCAGCAGCTTAAGTGCGGGGGGGTTTTCAGATACGCAGTATTTT. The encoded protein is CASSLSAGGFSDTQYF.

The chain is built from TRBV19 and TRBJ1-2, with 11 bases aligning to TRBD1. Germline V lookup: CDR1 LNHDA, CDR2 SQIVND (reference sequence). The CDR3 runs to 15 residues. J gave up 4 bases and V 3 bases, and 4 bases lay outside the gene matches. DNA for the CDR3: TGTGCCAGTAGTATCCCCGGGACAGGGGGCTATGGCTACACCTTC. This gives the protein CASSIPGTGGYGYTF.

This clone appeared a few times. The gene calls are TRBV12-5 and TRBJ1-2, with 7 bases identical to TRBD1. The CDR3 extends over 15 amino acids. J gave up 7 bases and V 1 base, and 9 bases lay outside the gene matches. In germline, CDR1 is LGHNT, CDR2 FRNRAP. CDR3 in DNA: TGTGCTAGTGGTTTGGCCCTACAGGGGATTTCTGGCTACACCTTC. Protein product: CASGLALQGISGYTF.

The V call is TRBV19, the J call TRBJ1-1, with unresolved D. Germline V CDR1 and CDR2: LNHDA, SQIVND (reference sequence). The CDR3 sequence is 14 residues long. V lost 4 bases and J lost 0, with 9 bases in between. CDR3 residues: CASSTREMNTEAFF. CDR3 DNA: TGTGCCAGTAGTACGAGAGAGATGAACACTGAAGCTTTCTTT.

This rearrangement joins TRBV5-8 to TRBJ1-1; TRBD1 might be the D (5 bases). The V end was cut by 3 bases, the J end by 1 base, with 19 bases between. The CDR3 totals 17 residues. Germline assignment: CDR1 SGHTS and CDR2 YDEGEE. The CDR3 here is CASSYLGRGETNTEAFF. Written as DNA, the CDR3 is TGTGCCAGCAGCTACCTTGGGCGGGGGGAGACGAACACTGAAGCTTTCTTT. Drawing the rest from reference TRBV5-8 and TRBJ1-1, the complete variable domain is EAGVTQSPTHLIKTRGQQATLRCSPISGHTSVYWYQQALGLGLQFLLWYDEGEERNRGNFPPRFSGRQFPNYSSELNVNALELEDSALYLCASSYLGRGETNTEAFFGQGTRLTVV.

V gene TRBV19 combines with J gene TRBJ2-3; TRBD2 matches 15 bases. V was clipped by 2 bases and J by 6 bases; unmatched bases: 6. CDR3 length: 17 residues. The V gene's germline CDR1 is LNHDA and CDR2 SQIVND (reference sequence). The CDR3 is CASSITGGTSGGDTQYF. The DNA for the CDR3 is TGTGCCAGTAGTATAACCGGCGGGACTAGCGGGGGGGATACGCAGTATTTT.

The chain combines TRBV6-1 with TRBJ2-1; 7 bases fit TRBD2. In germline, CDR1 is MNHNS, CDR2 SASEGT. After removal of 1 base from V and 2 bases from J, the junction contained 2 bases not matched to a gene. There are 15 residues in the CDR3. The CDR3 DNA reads TGTGCCAGCAGTGAAGTCGGGGGGACCTACAATGAGCAGTTCTTC. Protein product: CASSEVGGTYNEQFF.